This T cell receptor beta chain was observed in a study of blood T cell repertoires in COVID-19. Profiling relied on immunoSEQ multiplex PCR, and the TCRdb table lists in-frame clones only, not all of them. The profile shows under 200,000 clones, roughly 87% of them singletons. CDR3 length equals 13 residues. Trimming took 2 bases from V and 7 from J, leaving 12 bases between them. From germline, CDR1 is MNHEY and CDR2 SVGEGT. Assignments of participants to cohorts depended upon their own reported clinical history. Cohort 3 donors counted as recovered after two negative PCRs, clearance, or resolved symptoms.

This TCR came from a woman in her fifties or sixties who had recovered from COVID-19. The chain uses TRBV6-2 or TRBV6-3 and TRBJ2-7; D may be TRBD2 (6 bases). The sample taken for sequencing was PBMCs or T cells enriched from blood (not recorded which). The CDR3 DNA reads as TGTGCCAGCAGTTACGTGGCCCGGGGGGAGCAGTACTTC. Translating gives CASSYVARGEQYF.